This T cell receptor beta chain appears in the sequencing data of a study of blood T cell repertoires in COVID-19. Background on the study: T cells, B-cell-depleted T cells, or PBMCs supplied cDNA or gDNA.

There are 14 residues in the CDR3. Germline-derived CDR1 and CDR2 are SGHVS and FNYEAQ. The junction had 6 bases not matched to a gene; V was cut back by 3 bases and J by 9 bases. The repertoire was sequenced with immunoSEQ multiplex PCR; TCRdb's copy has only in-frame clones and lacks some. The sample consists of 340,000 or so clones, about four fifths of them appearing once. The source is a young man with active or convalescent COVID-19. This rearrangement joins TRBV7-6 to TRBJ2-3, with 10 positions matching TRBD1. Sequencing was carried out using peripheral blood. The CDR3 reads CASSFWDRGFTQYF. CDR3 nucleotides: TGTGCCAGCAGCTTTTGGGACAGGGGTTTCACGCAGTATTTT.